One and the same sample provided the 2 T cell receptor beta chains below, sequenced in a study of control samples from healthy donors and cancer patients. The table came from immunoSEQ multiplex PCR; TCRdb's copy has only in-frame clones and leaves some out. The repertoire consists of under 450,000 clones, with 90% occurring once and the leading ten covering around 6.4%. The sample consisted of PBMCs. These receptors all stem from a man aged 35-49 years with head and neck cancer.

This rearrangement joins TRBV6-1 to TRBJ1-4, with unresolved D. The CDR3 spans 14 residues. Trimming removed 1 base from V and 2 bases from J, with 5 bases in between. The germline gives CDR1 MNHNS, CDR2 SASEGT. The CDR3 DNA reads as TGTGCCAGCAGTGAAGGAGGTACTAATGAAAAACTGTTTTTT. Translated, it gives CASSEGGTNEKLFF.

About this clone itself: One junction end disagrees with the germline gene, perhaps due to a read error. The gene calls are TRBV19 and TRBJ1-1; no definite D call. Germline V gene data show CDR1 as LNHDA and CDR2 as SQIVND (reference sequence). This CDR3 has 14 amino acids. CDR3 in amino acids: CASSLETGKTEAFF. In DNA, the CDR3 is TGTGCCAGTAGTTTAGAGACGGGGAAAACTGAAGCTTTCTTT.